This T cell receptor (beta chain) was recovered during a study of control samples from healthy donors and cancer patients. TCRdb's copy holds only in-frame clones and misses some; the assay was immunoSEQ multiplex PCR. The sample contains under 150,000 clones, 88% of which appear only once. The receptor comes from a man aged 40-50 years in good health. What was sequenced was blood.

CDR3 coding DNA: TGTGCCAGCAGCTTAGGTCGGGGGCGCTCTGGAAACACCATATATTTT. This translates into CASSLGRGRSGNTIYF. The chain carries TRBV7-9 and TRBJ1-3, with D maybe TRBD1 (6 bases). The V and J ends lost 1 base and 0 bases respectively, with 10 bases between them. This CDR3 has 16 residues. CDR1 and CDR2 (germline): SEHNR, FQNEAQ (reference sequence).